These T cell receptor beta chains were read from a single sample in a study of cytomegalovirus exposure and HLA in healthy donors. Only in-frame clones appear in the TCRdb table, and some are missing; sequencing was by immunoSEQ multiplex PCR. The table lists about 73,000 clones, 65% to 70% of them singletons. The sequencing sample was made of PBMCs. Source of these receptors: a woman aged 50 to 65 in good health and CMV-seropositive. The CDR3 runs from the conserved cysteine through the conserved F or W. D genes are given only for firm matches.

V	D	J	CDR3
TRBV5-4	TRBD1	TRBJ1-6	CASSLRQGDSPLHF
TRBV9	.	TRBJ2-4	CASSVGGGLAKNIQYF
TRBV5-4	TRBD1	TRBJ1-2	CASSLGGQGNGYTF
TRBV18	.	TRBJ2-5	CASSPLRETQYF
TRBV5-6	TRBD1	TRBJ1-6	CASSLTGGLNSPLHF
TRBV27	.	TRBJ1-1	CASSSTWTDTEAFF
TRBV4-1	.	TRBJ2-2	CASSSGTLNTGELFF
TRBV6-6	TRBD1	TRBJ1-1	CASSYSRDRGYTEAFF
TRBV28	.	TRBJ1-4	CASSPQGWKGDEKLFF
TRBV7-3	TRBD2	TRBJ2-5	CASSLTGLAGEGETQYF
TRBV27	.	TRBJ2-2	CASSPSNTGELFF
TRBV5-5	.	TRBJ2-5	CASSGRGGSQETQYF
TRBV7-6	.	TRBJ2-5	CASSLQETQYF
TRBV10-2	.	TRBJ1-2	CASTNLVGYTF
TRBV19	TRBD1	TRBJ1-4	CASSIPRGSNEKLFF
TRBV2	.	TRBJ1-6	CASSETGREDSPLHF
TRBV7-3	.	TRBJ2-3	CASSKGGGTDTQYF
TRBV29-1	.	TRBJ2-3	CSAVTRGMEDTQYF
TRBV5-1	.	TRBJ2-1	CASSRTVNEQFF
TRBV5-4	TRBD1	TRBJ2-3	CASSSQGADTQYF
TRBV14	.	TRBJ1-1	CASSQLPGGTEAFF
TRBV2	TRBD1	TRBJ2-3	CASNLFRDRGTDTQYF
TRBV5-1	TRBD1	TRBJ2-7	CASSLGQGGSEQYF
TRBV14	.	TRBJ1-2	CASSQGRGFGDYGYTF
TRBV5-5	.	TRBJ1-2	CASSSQGRGDYGYTF
TRBV30	.	TRBJ1-4	CAWIGGEKLFF
TRBV2	TRBD2	TRBJ2-5	CASMVEPGGETQYF
TRBV11-2	.	TRBJ1-3	CASSLVLHGERPGNTIYF
TRBV4-1	.	TRBJ2-5	CASSQFVAGELRGETQYF
TRBV27	TRBD1	TRBJ2-1	CASTHKDRFFLNEQFF
TRBV9	.	TRBJ1-2	CASSTRGTNYGYTF
TRBV19	TRBD1	TRBJ1-5	CASSAGTGVYSNQPQHF
TRBV27	.	TRBJ2-1	CASSVGAGVGGYNEQFF
TRBV4-2	TRBD1	TRBJ2-2	CASSRLQGADTGELFF
TRBV18	.	TRBJ2-7	CASSPDSYEQYF
TRBV11-2	TRBD1	TRBJ2-7	CASSSGQGAYEQYF
TRBV20-1	TRBD1	TRBJ2-5	CSGDSQETQYF